The clone carrying this T cell receptor (beta chain) appeared a few times. Its antigen is unidentified. The data belong to a study of cytomegalovirus exposure and HLA in healthy donors. General observations from the study: A likely sequencing artifact accounted for one observed cluster of highly shared sequence variants. Previous analysis showed most TCR beta V segments were productive about 87% or about 30% of the time. For TCR beta chains, V- and J-gene trimming was later linked to a missense DCLRE1C variant.

Germline trimming cut 4 bases from V and 6 bases from J; bases unmatched to any gene: 6. The CDR3 sequence is 14 residues long. Germline V gives CDR1 MDHEN, CDR2 SYDVKM. A multiplex PCR was run with 60 Vbeta primers and 13 Jbeta primers. Profiled with immunoSEQ multiplex PCR; TCRdb holds only in-frame clones, not every one. The sample has under 95,000 clones; 75% to 85% are singletons. The source of this sequence is a woman between 35 and 50 years old in good health and CMV-seropositive. What was sequenced was PBMCs. The chain combines TRBV28 with TRBJ1-1; 9 bases are shared with TRBD1. The CDR3 here is CASSSGTGRPEAFF. CDR3 DNA sequence: TGTGCCAGCAGTTCGGGGACAGGGAGGCCTGAAGCTTTCTTT.